Listed below are T cell receptor beta chains from one sample, sequenced in a study of preoperative IRX-2 immunotherapy in early breast cancer. Profiled with immunoSEQ multiplex PCR; TCRdb holds only in-frame clones, not every one. The sample yields tens of thousands of clones, around 95% seen once. The starting material was tumor tissue, obtained after IRX-2 immunotherapy. The receptors come from a human donor with breast cancer. The CDR3 runs from the conserved cysteine through the conserved F or W. A D gene is named only where the DNA matches it firmly. A clone size is listed for some rows: how often the clone was seen (once, few, many), or a class if it is expanded.

cdr3_length,j_call,v_call,clone_size,d_call,cdr3_aa,cdr3_nt
15,TRBJ1-2,TRBV7-8,once,NA,CASSSQLGRNYGYTF,TGTGCCAGCAGCTCGCAATTGGGACGGAACTATGGCTACACCTTC
12,TRBJ1-2,TRBV27,NA,NA,CASSSSPPGYTF,TGTGCCAGCAGTTCTTCCCCTCCGGGCTACACCTTC
14,TRBJ1-6,TRBV27,once,NA,CASRGGVYNSPLHF,TGTGCCAGCAGGGGGGGTGTATATAATTCACCCCTCCACTTT
13,TRBJ2-7,TRBV6-6,NA,TRBD2,CATPSGPSYEQYF,TGTGCCACCCCTAGCGGACCCTCCTACGAGCAGTACTTC
18,TRBJ2-7,TRBV4-1,NA,NA,CASSQEGGAGSLSVEQYF,TGCGCCAGCAGCCAAGAGGGGGGCGCGGGGTCTTTGTCCGTCGAGCAGTACTTC
18,TRBJ2-1,TRBV5-1,NA,TRBD1,CASSMHLGGTGNYNEQFF,TGCGCCAGCAGCATGCACCTCGGAGGGACAGGGAATTACAATGAGCAGTTCTTC
15,TRBJ2-7,TRBV5-6,NA,TRBD2,CASSLGLAGTYEQYF,TGTGCCAGCAGCTTGGGACTAGCGGGTACCTACGAGCAGTACTTC
15,TRBJ2-7,TRBV21-1,once,NA,CASSRESYGYYEQYF,TGTGCCAGCAGCAGGGAGAGTTACGGTTACTACGAGCAGTACTTC
15,TRBJ2-3,TRBV7-7,NA,TRBD2,CASSPSGRATDTQYF,TGTGCTAGCAGCCCTAGCGGGAGGGCCACAGATACGCAGTATTTT
17,TRBJ2-1,TRBV11-3,NA,TRBD2,CASSLTPLAGGHNEQFF,TGTGCCAGCAGCTTGACACCCCTAGCGGGAGGGCACAATGAGCAGTTCTTC
13,TRBJ1-2,TRBV18,NA,NA,CASSPEENYGYTF,TGTGCCAGCTCACCGGAAGAGAACTATGGCTACACCTTC
15,TRBJ2-2,TRBV9,once,NA,CASSVDWGLGGELFF,TGTGCCAGCAGCGTAGATTGGGGTCTGGGTGGGGAGCTGTTTTTT
15,TRBJ2-1,TRBV5-5,NA,NA,CASSFDPGSYNEQFF,TGTGCCAGCAGCTTCGACCCAGGATCATACAATGAGCAGTTCTTC
17,TRBJ2-2,TRBV9,NA,NA,CASSVGGGPGRTGELFF,TGTGCCAGCAGCGTAGGAGGAGGCCCGGGTCGAACCGGGGAGCTGTTTTTT
12,TRBJ1-1,TRBV7-9,NA,TRBD1,CASSLGDREAFF,TGTGCCAGCAGCTTAGGGGACAGAGAAGCTTTCTTT
15,TRBJ2-5,TRBV7-2,NA,NA,CASSFSAGVGETQYF,TGTGCCAGCAGCTTCTCGGCAGGGGTTGGAGAGACCCAGTACTTC
18,TRBJ2-1,TRBV9,NA,NA,CASSVLPSGEGARNEQFF,TGTGCCAGCAGCGTACTTCCAAGCGGGGAGGGGGCGAGGAATGAGCAGTTCTTC
19,TRBJ2-2,TRBV5-1,NA,NA,CASSSGSGGALANTGELFF,TGCGCCAGCAGCTCGGGGAGCGGCGGGGCCCTCGCGAACACCGGGGAGCTGTTTTTT
17,TRBJ2-6,TRBV29-1,NA,NA,CSVPKQGLSSGANVLTF,TGCAGCGTTCCGAAACAGGGTCTTAGCTCTGGGGCCAACGTCCTGACTTTC
15,TRBJ1-4,TRBV28,NA,TRBD1,CASSLPGQKTEKLFF,TGTGCCAGCAGTCTCCCGGGACAGAAAACTGAAAAACTGTTTTTT
16,TRBJ2-1,TRBV9,NA,TRBD2,CASSVALRGGDNEQFF,TGTGCCAGCAGCGTAGCTTTGCGGGGGGGCGACAATGAGCAGTTCTTC
13,TRBJ1-5,TRBV4-1,NA,NA,CASSQVSNQPQHF,TGCGCCAGCAGCCAAGTCTCAAATCAGCCCCAGCATTTT
15,TRBJ1-5,TRBV11-2,NA,TRBD1,CASSLDPGRGLPQHF,TGTGCCAGCAGCTTAGATCCTGGCAGGGGGCTGCCCCAGCATTTT
19,TRBJ2-3,TRBV12-5,NA,NA,CASGFYRSGEDDFTDTQYF,TGTGCTAGTGGTTTCTACCGGTCGGGGGAAGACGATTTCACAGATACGCAGTATTTT
16,TRBJ2-1,TRBV7-3,NA,NA,CASSFSIQGRYNEQFF,TGTGCCAGCAGCTTCTCGATACAGGGGAGGTACAATGAGCAGTTCTTC
15,TRBJ2-7,TRBV19,once,NA,CASSIAGLVTYEQYF,TGTGCCAGTAGTATAGCGGGACTGGTTACCTACGAGCAGTACTTC
17,TRBJ2-5,TRBV7-9,NA,NA,CASSSGVETEVKETQYF,TGTGCCAGCAGCTCCGGGGTAGAGACAGAAGTGAAAGAGACCCAGTACTTC
16,TRBJ2-3,TRBV4-3,NA,TRBD2,CASSRNLAGEVDTQYF,TGCGCCAGCAGCCGAAACCTAGCGGGAGAGGTGGATACGCAGTATTTT
13,TRBJ1-6,TRBV4-2,NA,NA,CASSQARGSPLHF,TGTGCCAGCAGCCAAGCCAGGGGTTCACCCCTCCACTTT
11,TRBJ2-3,TRBV18,NA,NA,CASSRGDTQYF,TGTGCCAGCTCTCGCGGAGATACGCAGTATTTT
16,TRBJ2-5,TRBV6-5,NA,TRBD2,CASSYGLAGGGETQYF,TGTGCCAGCAGTTACGGACTAGCGGGAGGTGGGGAGACCCAGTACTTC
13,TRBJ1-1,TRBV2,NA,NA,CASSESGLAEAFF,TGTGCCAGCAGTGAATCAGGGCTCGCCGAAGCTTTCTTT
9,TRBJ1-2,TRBV20-1,NA,NA,CSAPSGYTF,TGCAGTGCTCCCAGTGGCTACACCTTC
14,TRBJ2-7,TRBV2,NA,TRBD1,CASSRQQGIHEQYF,TGTGCCAGCAGTAGACAACAGGGGATCCACGAGCAGTACTTC
14,TRBJ2-7,TRBV11-3,NA,TRBD1,CASSFGTGPYEQYF,TGTGCCAGCAGCTTCGGGACAGGTCCCTACGAGCAGTACTTC
11,TRBJ2-7,TRBV20-1,NA,NA,CSAHRGWEQYF,TGCAGTGCGCATAGGGGGTGGGAGCAGTACTTC
14,TRBJ2-3,TRBV9,NA,TRBD2,CASSSSGSLDTQYF,TGTGCCAGCAGCTCTAGCGGGAGTCTAGATACGCAGTATTTT
13,TRBJ2-7,TRBV30,NA,TRBD1,CAWDRGGTYEQYF,TGTGCCTGGGACAGGGGAGGTACTTACGAGCAGTACTTC
18,TRBJ2-3,TRBV7-9,NA,TRBD2,CASSPTSGSSRSTDTQYF,TGTGCCAGCAGCCCCACTAGCGGGAGTAGTCGAAGCACAGATACGCAGTATTTT
16,TRBJ1-2,TRBV5-5,NA,NA,CASSFGSAGRDYGYTF,TGTGCCAGCAGCTTTGGTTCGGCAGGGAGGGACTATGGCTACACCTTC
16,TRBJ2-7,TRBV6-1,NA,NA,CASSDHPGRRDYEQYF,TGTGCCAGCAGTGATCACCCAGGGCGGAGGGACTACGAGCAGTACTTC
15,TRBJ2-1,TRBV5-6,NA,TRBD2,CASSLGGRGNNEQFF,TGTGCCAGCAGCTTGGGCGGGAGAGGGAACAATGAGCAGTTCTTC
13,TRBJ1-2,TRBV5-1,NA,NA,CASSLDGDYGYTF,TGCGCCAGCAGCTTGGACGGTGACTATGGCTACACCTTC
14,TRBJ1-3,TRBV7-6,NA,NA,CASSSQDGGNTIYF,TGTGCCAGCAGCTCGCAGGATGGGGGAAACACCATATATTTT
14,TRBJ2-2,TRBV6-5,NA,NA,CASKAGPNTGELFF,TGTGCCAGCAAGGCCGGCCCGAACACCGGGGAGCTGTTTTTT
13,TRBJ2-1,TRBV4-1,NA,NA,CASSLPDYNEQFF,TGCGCCAGCAGCCTTCCGGACTACAATGAGCAGTTCTTC